The 22 T cell receptor beta chains below were found in one sample sequenced in a study of liver allograft versus peripheral blood T cells. Overall study context: What was compared were the T cell receptor repertoires in transplanted livers and those in the peripheral blood of recipients.

MiXCR, applied by TCRdb to the reads, yields one record per CDR3 protein. The sample includes about 1,700 distinct CDR3 sequences, 16% of them seen just once. All receptors come from a human patient who had a liver transplant. Some of the T cells may derive from the graft donor.

Sample share makes this clonotype medium-sized. The gene calls are TRBV19 and TRBJ1-2; D perhaps matches TRBD1 (6 bases). The V end lost 10 bases, the J end lost 6 bases, and 15 bases lay between the germline ends. CDR1 LNHDA and CDR2 SQIVND come from the germline V gene (reference sequence). This CDR3 comprises 12 residues. The DNA of the CDR3 is TGTGCCAATATAACAGGGATCGATGGCTACACCTTC. As protein: CANITGIDGYTF.

The J gene is TRBJ1-5, the V gene TRBV10-2; 9 positions match TRBD1. The V gene's germline CDR1 is WSHSY and CDR2 SAAADI. The V segment lost 6 bases and the J segment 5 bases; nucleotides outside the gene matches: 8. The CDR3 totals 15 residues. CDR3 amino acids: CASRSWDREDQPQHF. As DNA, the CDR3 is TGCGCCAGCAGATCATGGGACAGGGAGGATCAGCCCCAGCATTTT.

J is TRBJ2-5 and V is TRBV3-1; D remains ambiguous. Trimming removed 1 base from V and 5 bases from J, with 8 bases in between. This CDR3 spans 13 amino acids. The germline V gene encodes CDR1 LGHDT and CDR2 YNNKEL (reference sequence). The CDR3 region is CASSQGGIETQYF. In nucleotides, the CDR3 is TGTGCCAGCAGCCAAGGCGGCATCGAGACCCAGTACTTC.

This clonotype was detected only a few times. J is TRBJ2-1 and V is TRBV5-5; D unresolved. The CDR3 consists of 12 residues. From germline, CDR1 is SGHKS and CDR2 YYEKEE (reference sequence). The V gene lost 2 bases and the J gene lost 8 bases, with 8 bases spanning the gap. The DNA for the CDR3 is TGTGCCAGCAGCTTTGGGCTAGATGAGCAGTTCTTC. Its protein is CASSFGLDEQFF.

The rearrangement uses TRBV2 and TRBJ2-7, with D hard to call. This CDR3 has 11 residues. Trimming took 4 bases from V and 0 from J, leaving 1 base between them. Germline lookup yields CDR1 SNHLY and CDR2 FYNNEI. This chain's CDR3 is CASSVSYEQYF. The CDR3 bases are TGTGCCAGCAGTGTCTCCTACGAGCAGTACTTC.

Relative to its sample, this clonotype is large. The chain has TRBV27 and TRBJ1-4, with 9 bases lining up with TRBD1. The CDR3 spans 16 residues. Germline V gene lookup returns CDR1 MNHEY and CDR2 SMNVEV (reference sequence). After removal of 1 base from V and 8 bases from J, the junction contained 8 bases not matched to a gene. CDR3 sequence reads: CASSLWSGTGLEKLFF. CDR3 bases: TGTGCCAGCAGTTTATGGAGTGGGACAGGGCTCGAAAAACTGTTTTTT.

The V call is TRBV2, the J call TRBJ2-3; no firm D call. Trimming took off 7 bases at V and 0 bases at J, with 2 bases between the two ends. The length of the CDR3 is 11 residues. Germline V gene lookup returns CDR1 SNHLY and CDR2 FYNNEI. In DNA form, the CDR3 reads TGTGCCAGCACTAGCACAGATACGCAGTATTTT. Its protein product is CASTSTDTQYF.

This clonotype was observed a single time. V gene TRBV6-1 combines with J gene TRBJ1-1, with D perhaps TRBD1 (5 bases). The V gene's germline CDR1 is MNHNS and CDR2 SASEGT. V was clipped by 0 bases and J by 2 bases, with 16 bases between them. This CDR3 comprises 17 residues. CDR3: CASSEAVLGLKNTEAFF. As DNA, the CDR3 is TGTGCCAGCAGTGAAGCCGTACTGGGACTAAAAAACACTGAAGCTTTCTTT.

This sequence joins TRBV12-3 or TRBV12-4 and TRBJ2-7, with D possibly matching TRBD2 (5 bases). Between the trimmed V and J ends, which lost 2 bases and 4 bases, there was a span of 12 bases. The CDR3 loop spans 14 amino acids. CDR3 in DNA: TGTGCCAGCAGTTTAAACCAACGAGGGTACGAGCAGTACTTC. It translates to CASSLNQRGYEQYF.

Relative to its sample, this clonotype is medium-sized. V gene TRBV28 combines with J gene TRBJ1-6; perhaps TRBD1 as D (5 bases). Trimming left V 5 bases short and J 7 bases short, with 18 bases between. The CDR3 loop spans 16 amino acids. The germline gives CDR1 MDHEN, CDR2 SYDVKM. This CDR3 reads CASSPPRQGINSPLHF. In nucleotides, the CDR3 is TGTGCCAGCAGTCCCCCTCGGCAGGGCATCAATTCACCCCTCCACTTT.

This clonotype is large by share. J is TRBJ1-6 and V is TRBV6-6; D ambiguous. CDR1 is MNHNY and CDR2 is SVGAGI in the germline V gene (reference sequence). V was pared by 4 bases and J by 0 bases, with 10 bases between. The CDR3 loop spans 16 amino acids. The CDR3 coding sequence is TGTGCCAGCAGTTCACACGCGAGCTCCTATAATTCACCCCTCCACTTT. Translating it yields CASSSHASSYNSPLHF.

Judged by abundance, this clonotype is medium-sized (0.01 to 0.1%). The J gene is TRBJ2-6, the V gene TRBV11-1; the D gene is possibly TRBD1 (5 bases). Germline V gives CDR1 SGHAT, CDR2 FQDESV (reference sequence). This CDR3 is 16 amino acids long. Trimming removed 4 bases at V and 3 bases at J, with 13 bases between. CDR3 bases: TGTGCCAGCAGCTCCCAACAGGTTCGTGGGGCCAACGTCCTGACTTTC. Translating it yields CASSSQQVRGANVLTF.

This clonotype was observed at least ten times. This chain connects TRBV6-5 to TRBJ1-2; D perhaps matches TRBD1 (6 bases). Per the germline V gene, CDR1 is MNHEY and CDR2 is SVGAGI. Trimming took off 0 bases at V and 9 bases at J, with 14 bases between the two ends. The CDR3 covers 14 residues. CDR3 in DNA: TGTGCCAGCAGTTACTCCAGGGGAATCGTGAGCTACACCTTC. Its translation is CASSYSRGIVSYTF.

This clonotype was found a few times. The rearrangement uses TRBV7-9 and TRBJ2-7, with D hard to call. V gave up 3 bases and J gave up 1 base, with 7 bases separating them. Germline V gives CDR1 SEHNR, CDR2 FQNEAQ (reference sequence). The length of the CDR3 is 13 residues. The CDR3 reads CASSFPPSYEQYF. DNA of the CDR3: TGTGCCAGCAGCTTCCCTCCGTCCTACGAGCAGTACTTC.

The sample holds many counts of this clonotype. The V and J genes are TRBV20-1 and TRBJ1-4; D not resolved. The V gene lost 0 bases and the J gene lost 3 bases, with 11 bases spanning the gap. Germline V gives CDR1 DFQATT, CDR2 SNEGSKA (reference sequence). CDR3 size: 15 residues. The CDR3 reads CSARDGRDPNEKLFF. Here the CDR3 DNA reads TGCAGTGCTAGAGATGGGAGGGATCCTAATGAAAAACTGTTTTTT.

This chain uses TRBV19 with TRBJ1-5; a possible D gene is TRBD1 (5 bases). CDR1 is LNHDA, CDR2 SQIVND, per germline (reference sequence). The CDR3 runs to 15 residues. Trimming removed 3 bases at V and 0 bases at J, with 9 bases between. The chain's CDR3 is CASSMAGHSNQPQHF. In DNA form, the CDR3 reads TGTGCCAGTAGTATGGCAGGACATAGCAATCAGCCCCAGCATTTT.

This clonotype showed up just a few times. The chain is built from TRBV5-6 and TRBJ2-1, with TRBD2 matching 12 bases. The CDR3 totals 16 residues. Per germline, CDR1 SGHDT and CDR2 YYEEEE. V was clipped by 1 base and J by 10 bases; unmatched bases: 9. The CDR3 sequence: CASSLRSLAGGREQFF. The CDR3 nucleotides are TGTGCCAGCAGCTTGAGATCTCTAGCGGGGGGGAGGGAGCAGTTCTTC.

In its sample, this clonotype is medium-sized. V and J are TRBV6-1 and TRBJ2-1; a weak D match, TRBD2 (6 bases). V dropped 4 bases and J dropped 6 bases, with 10 bases sitting between them. Germline loops: CDR1 MNHNS, CDR2 SASEGT. The CDR3 has 13 amino acids. The CDR3 coding sequence is TGTGCCAGCAGTGTTCCGGGGGTCAATGAGCAGTTCTTC. It encodes CASSVPGVNEQFF.

This clonotype appeared many times. The chain carries TRBV29-1 and TRBJ2-7; D is undetermined. Trimming took 6 bases from V and 2 from J, leaving 11 bases between them. Looked up from germline, CDR1 is SQVTM and CDR2 is ANQGSEA. The CDR3 totals 12 residues. CDR3 sequence reads: CSVGHYPYEQYF. CDR3 DNA: TGCAGCGTAGGGCATTACCCCTACGAGCAGTACTTC.

This clonotype was seen many times. The chain combines TRBV20-1 with TRBJ1-1, with TRBD1 identical over 8 bases. V was pared by 5 bases and J by 5 bases, with 4 bases of the junction left unmatched. The CDR3 is 12 residues long. Germline loops: CDR1 DFQATT, CDR2 SNEGSKA (reference sequence). The CDR3 loop reads CSASTGDTEAFF. The CDR3 coding sequence is TGCAGTGCTTCGACAGGGGATACTGAAGCTTTCTTT.

In this sample, this clonotype is medium-sized. The chain carries TRBV7-9 and TRBJ1-2, with D maybe TRBD1 (5 bases). The CDR3 runs 15 residues. Trimming removed 2 bases from V and 6 bases from J, with 16 bases in between. Germline lookup yields CDR1 SEHNR and CDR2 FQNEAQ (reference sequence). The CDR3 protein is CASSLRYSGGDGYTF. CDR3 nucleotides: TGTGCCAGCAGCTTAAGGTATTCCGGAGGGGATGGCTACACCTTC.

Sample share makes this clonotype large. The CDR3 is CSVFGQGHGYTF. For the CDR3, the DNA is TGCAGCGTCTTTGGACAGGGGCATGGCTACACCTTC. The chain uses TRBV29-1 and TRBJ1-2, with TRBD1 matching over 9 bases. With 6 bases clipped from V and 6 bases from J, the junction kept 5 bases outside the gene matches. Germline V gives CDR1 SQVTM, CDR2 ANQGSEA. This CDR3 is built from 12 residues.